A single sample gave rise to the 32 T cell receptor beta chains below, sequenced in a study of spatial heterogeneity in lung cancer. Study results and limitations: Expanded intratumoral alpha and beta TCR counts tracked tumor mutation counts.

No antigens are known for them. Time point denoted: sample taken at primary tumor resection. One entry per CDR3 protein results from TCRdb running MiXCR on the 5' RACE reads. There are about 20,000 distinct CDR3 sequences in the sample; 15% occur only once, and roughly 29% lies in the top ten. The sample consisted of lung tumor tissue, taken at surgery. The receptors originated from a female donor with early-stage non-small cell lung cancer.

The chain couples TRBV6-1 to TRBJ2-7; 14 positions match TRBD2. Germline lookup yields CDR1 MNHNS and CDR2 SASEGT. This CDR3 is built from 17 residues. The ends lost 3 bases at V and 4 bases at J; junction bases unmatched: 8. CDR3 protein: CASSDPWTSGRRYEQYF. In DNA form, the CDR3 reads TGTGCCAGCAGTGATCCCTGGACTAGCGGGAGGAGGTACGAGCAGTACTTC.

At least ten counts were recorded for this clonotype. The chain combines TRBV20-1 with TRBJ2-1, with TRBD2 matching over 9 bases. There are 13 residues in the CDR3. Germline-derived CDR1 and CDR2 are DFQATT and SNEGSKA (reference sequence). The junction had 7 bases not matched to a gene; V was cut back by 6 bases and J by 7 bases. DNA for the CDR3: TGCAGTGCCCCCCTAGCGGGGAGTAATGAGCAGTTCTTC. Protein product: CSAPLAGSNEQFF.

This clonotype was picked up many times. The J gene is TRBJ2-7, the V gene TRBV6-6; the match to TRBD1 covers 10 bases. The CDR3 consists of 14 residues. Germline-derived CDR1 and CDR2 are MNHNY and SVGAGI (reference sequence). V trimming: 5 bases; J trimming: 3 bases; junction bases outside the gene matches: 4. The CDR3 region has the DNA TGTGCCAGCAGTGTCGGACAGGGGGTCTACGAGCAGTACTTC. It is translated as CASSVGQGVYEQYF.

This clonotype turned up a few times. The chain employs TRBV9 and TRBJ2-7, with 7 bases matching TRBD1. The V gene's germline CDR1 is SGDLS and CDR2 YYNGEE. The CDR3 has 15 amino acids. V trimming: 2 bases; J trimming: 2 bases; junction bases outside the gene matches: 7. CDR3 region: CASSVGSGGTYEQYF. DNA of the CDR3: TGTGCCAGCAGCGTCGGTTCAGGGGGAACCTACGAGCAGTACTTC.

The chain is built from TRBV6-2 or TRBV6-3 and TRBJ1-2, with D tentatively TRBD1 (5 bases). The CDR3 has 14 residues. CDR1 MNHEY and CDR2 SVGEGT come from the germline V gene. The V end was cut by 2 bases, the J end by 6 bases, with 13 bases between. The CDR3 DNA reads as TGTGCCAGCAGTTACCATAGGGGAACGGATGGCTACACCTTC. Encoded protein: CASSYHRGTDGYTF.

In this sample, this clonotype turned up many times. This chain connects TRBV11-2 to TRBJ2-1, with 14 bases lining up with TRBD2. V was pared by 5 bases and J by 4 bases, with 7 bases of the junction left unmatched. The CDR3 is made up of 17 amino acids. Germline V gives CDR1 SGHAT, CDR2 FQNNGV. CDR3 nucleotides: TGTGCCAGCAGCCCCGGGACTAGCGGGAGTTCTTACAATGAGCAGTTCTTC. It specifies CASSPGTSGSSYNEQFF.

The chain employs TRBV11-2 and TRBJ2-3, with 8 bases identical to TRBD1. From germline, CDR1 is SGHAT and CDR2 FQNNGV. The junction had 0 bases not matched to a gene; V was cut back by 1 base and J by 6 bases. The length of the CDR3 is 13 residues. The CDR3 sequence: CASSLGQGDTQYF. CDR3 nucleotides: TGTGCCAGCAGCTTAGGACAGGGGGATACGCAGTATTTT.

This clonotype was observed many times. The chain carries TRBV19 and TRBJ2-1, with 12 bases lining up with TRBD2. The CDR3 has 15 amino acids. Trimming took 6 bases from V and 8 from J; bases not matched to a gene: 8. Germline assignment: CDR1 LNHDA and CDR2 SQIVND (reference sequence). The CDR3 bases are TGTGCCAGTAGGCTGACTAGCGGGAGCCACGATGAGCAGTTCTTC. It specifies CASRLTSGSHDEQFF.

V gene TRBV28 combines with J gene TRBJ2-1; a possible D gene is TRBD2 (5 bases). Germline assignment: CDR1 MDHEN and CDR2 SYDVKM. Trimming took off 5 bases at V and 5 bases at J, with 10 bases between the two ends. The CDR3 has 13 amino acids. The CDR3 is CASSRTPNNEQFF. The CDR3 bases are TGTGCCAGCAGTCGGACTCCAAACAATGAGCAGTTCTTC.

By its share, this clonotype is medium-sized. CDR3 bases: TGTGCCAGCAGTGGGGACGAAGATGGCTACACCTTC. This gives the protein CASSGDEDGYTF. J is TRBJ1-2 and V is TRBV2; D possibly corresponds to TRBD1 (5 bases). CDR1 is SNHLY, CDR2 FYNNEI, per germline. With 4 bases removed from V and 6 bases from J, the gap between germline ends came to 9 bases. The CDR3 runs to 12 residues.

This clonotype was recorded many times. The chain uses TRBV20-1 and TRBJ2-1, with a possible D match to TRBD2 (5 bases). This CDR3 has 14 residues. Germline-derived CDR1 and CDR2 are DFQATT and SNEGSKA (reference sequence). Trimming stripped 0 bases from V and 9 bases from J, with 15 bases between. As DNA, the CDR3 is TGCAGTGCTAGAGATAGGAGAGCGGTAGGTGAGCAGTTCTTC. This gives the protein CSARDRRAVGEQFF.

This clonotype turned up a few times. J is TRBJ2-4 and V is TRBV6-5; 7 nucleotides line up with TRBD2. Germline V gene data show CDR1 as MNHEY and CDR2 as SVGAGI. Trimming at V came to 5 bases and at J to 8 bases, leaving 12 bases not matched to a gene. This CDR3 is built from 15 residues. The CDR3 protein is CASSKASGWMYIQYF. The CDR3, as DNA: TGTGCCAGCAGTAAAGCTAGCGGTTGGATGTACATTCAGTACTTC.

As for this clonotype: With a much larger clone just one base away, this may be a read error. For the CDR3, the DNA is TGCAGCGTTGTGAATTCTGGGGCCAGCGTCCTGACTTTC. Translated: CSVVNSGASVLTF. The J gene is TRBJ2-6, the V gene TRBV29-1; maybe TRBD1 (5 bases). Germline V gene sequence: CDR1 SQVTM, CDR2 ANQGSEA. This CDR3 contains 13 residues. Variable domain in full (rest from reference TRBV29-1 and TRBJ2-6): SAVISQKPSRDICQRGTSLTIQCQVDSQVTMMFWYRQQPGQSLTLIATANQGSEATYESGFVIDKFPISRPNLTFSTLTVSNMSPEDSSIYLCSVVNSGASVLTFGAGSRLTVL.

The chain has TRBV5-1 and TRBJ2-2; possibly TRBD2 for D (5 bases). This CDR3 comprises 16 residues. The germline V and J ends were trimmed by 4 bases and 0 bases, with 13 bases remaining between them. CDR1 is SGHRS and CDR2 is YFSETQ in the germline V gene. CDR3 coding DNA: TGCGCCAGCAGCACCGCAGGAGGACCGAACACCGGGGAGCTGTTTTTT. Translation: CASSTAGGPNTGELFF.

At least ten counts were recorded for this clonotype. The chain has TRBV7-2 and TRBJ2-5; D ambiguous. This CDR3 is 11 amino acids long. Trimming cost V 1 base and J 6 bases, with 3 bases left between them. Germline V gene sequence: CDR1 SGHTA, CDR2 FQGNSA. CDR3 sequence reads: CASSLGKTQYF. The CDR3 bases are TGTGCCAGCAGCTTAGGGAAGACCCAGTACTTC.

This clonotype was detected ten times or more. The CDR3 loop reads CASSLGGGGTQETQYF. The DNA for the CDR3 is TGCGCCAGCAGCTTGGGTGGCGGGGGGACCCAAGAGACCCAGTACTTC. V usage is TRBV5-1 and J usage is TRBJ2-5; TRBD2 agrees at 8 bases. Per germline, CDR1 SGHRS and CDR2 YFSETQ. The V gene end was trimmed by 0 bases and the J gene end by 1 base; junction bases not matched to a gene: 5. The CDR3 has 16 residues.

Ten or more counts support this clonotype. The gene calls are TRBV9 and TRBJ2-7; D unclear. Germline V lookup: CDR1 SGDLS, CDR2 YYNGEE. There are 15 residues in the CDR3. The germline V and J ends were trimmed by 0 bases and 5 bases, with 15 bases remaining between them. CDR3 amino acids: CASSVDVLPSDEQYF. CDR3 DNA: TGTGCCAGCAGCGTAGATGTACTACCCTCGGACGAGCAGTACTTC.

A few counts support this clonotype. The V call is TRBV12-3 or TRBV12-4, the J call TRBJ2-7, with D unclear. Trimming stripped 1 base from V and 2 bases from J, with 12 bases between. CDR3 size: 15 residues. The DNA of the CDR3 is TGTGCCAGCAGTTTAGGGCCAGGTCAGACCTACGAGCAGTACTTC. It yields the protein CASSLGPGQTYEQYF.

This chain joins TRBV5-1 and TRBJ2-1; D is unclear. Germline CDR1 reads SGHRS; CDR2 reads YFSETQ. This CDR3 spans 14 amino acids. The V and J ends lost 4 bases and 1 base respectively, with 9 bases between them. Here the CDR3 reads CASSPGPSYNEQFF. CDR3 sequence (DNA): TGCGCCAGCAGCCCGGGCCCTTCCTACAATGAGCAGTTCTTC.

This clonotype has at least ten counts. The V gene is TRBV12-3 or TRBV12-4, the J gene TRBJ2-7; TRBD2 might be the D (6 bases). Trimming shortened V by 5 bases and J by 3 bases, and 11 bases separated the two germline ends. This CDR3 comprises 13 residues. CDR3 protein: CASSLGGGYEQYF. DNA of the CDR3: TGTGCCAGCAGTCTCGGGGGAGGCTACGAGCAGTACTTC.

The chain recombines TRBV28 with TRBJ2-7, with 8 bases that match TRBD1. J was trimmed by 6 bases and V by 4 bases; bases with no gene match: 14. The germline gives CDR1 MDHEN, CDR2 SYDVKM. The CDR3 spans 16 residues. The DNA of the CDR3 is TGTGCCAGCAGTTCCCCCCACGGACAGGGTTTCTCCGAGCAGTACTTC. Its translation is CASSSPHGQGFSEQYF.

The V gene is TRBV12-3 or TRBV12-4, the J gene TRBJ2-3; D not certain. Trimming left V 5 bases short and J 1 base short, with 19 bases between. The CDR3 has 17 amino acids. The CDR3 region is CASSMRSSLGGTDTQYF. The CDR3 DNA sequence: TGTGCCAGCAGTATGAGGTCCTCCTTGGGTGGCACAGATACGCAGTATTTT.

A word on this clonotype: This may arise from a read error, as a much more abundant clone is one base away. The chain joins TRBV6-1 to TRBJ2-1; 9 positions agree with TRBD2. The CDR3 consists of 13 residues. CDR1 and CDR2 (germline): MNHNS, SASEGT. The CDR3 loop reads CDSVDSGRHEQFF. The CDR3 region has the DNA TGTGACAGCGTCGATAGCGGGAGACATGAGCAGTTCTTC.

Sample share makes this clonotype medium-sized. The rearrangement links TRBV20-1 to TRBJ2-5; the match to TRBD2 covers 10 bases. This CDR3 spans 14 amino acids. V trimming: 7 bases; J trimming: 2 bases; junction bases outside the gene matches: 7. Germline CDR1 reads DFQATT; CDR2 reads SNEGSKA (reference sequence). The CDR3 DNA sequence: TGCAGTGTCTTAGCGGGGGGCGGACAAGAGACCCAGTACTTC. Protein product: CSVLAGGGQETQYF.

By share, this clonotype ranks as medium-sized. The rearrangement joins TRBV18 to TRBJ2-5; D is perhaps TRBD2 (6 bases). The CDR3 loop spans 16 amino acids. V lost 6 bases to trimming and J lost 3 bases, with 20 bases between them. CDR1 KGHSH and CDR2 LQKENI come from the germline V gene. Written as DNA, the CDR3 is TGTGCCAGCTCCGCGAATCGCCGGGGGAAGGAAGAGACCCAGTACTTC. Translating gives CASSANRRGKEETQYF.

The chain couples TRBV28 to TRBJ2-2; 8 nucleotides line up with TRBD1. Germline assignment: CDR1 MDHEN and CDR2 SYDVKM. Unmatched junction bases numbered 10, after V lost 6 bases and J lost 1 base. CDR3 length: 17 residues. DNA for the CDR3: TGTGCCAGCAGCCTGGGACAGGTTGAGTGGAACACCGGGGAGCTGTTTTTT. Translating it yields CASSLGQVEWNTGELFF.

This clonotype was picked up a small number of times. This rearrangement joins TRBV4-2 to TRBJ2-3; TRBD2 aligns across 9 bases. This CDR3 has 16 residues. Germline CDR1 and CDR2: LGHNA and YNFKEQ. Trimming cost V 4 bases and J 3 bases; bases outside gene matches: 8. The CDR3 reads CASSPWGTSRTDTQYF. The CDR3 DNA reads TGTGCCAGCAGCCCGTGGGGGACTAGCAGGACAGATACGCAGTATTTT.

This clonotype was seen only a few times. The CDR3 DNA sequence: TGTGCCAGCAGTGAAGCGGGGGACGAGCAGTACTTC. It specifies CASSEAGDEQYF. The chain recombines TRBV2 with TRBJ2-7; perhaps D is TRBD1 or TRBD2 (5 bases each). With 0 bases removed from V and 5 bases from J, the gap between germline ends came to 5 bases. Germline V gene data show CDR1 as SNHLY and CDR2 as FYNNEI. The CDR3 spans 12 residues.

This clonotype was observed a single time. One end of the junction is discordant with germline, which a read error may explain. The gene calls are TRBV24-1 and TRBJ2-7; TRBD2 aligns across 8 bases. This CDR3 is built from 13 residues. Germline V gene data show CDR1 as KGHDR and CDR2 as SFDVKD. CDR3 protein: CATSRSGSIEEYF. In DNA, the CDR3 is TGTGCCACCAGCAGGAGCGGGAGCATCGAGGAGTACTTC.

In its sample, this clonotype was seen many times. The chain links TRBV12-3 or TRBV12-4 to TRBJ2-4; D uncertain. V lost 3 bases and J 0 bases, leaving 6 bases between the germline ends. The CDR3 length is 14 residues. CDR3 in amino acids: CASSLELAKNIQYF. CDR3 sequence (DNA): TGTGCCAGCAGTTTGGAGCTAGCCAAAAACATTCAGTACTTC.

This clonotype occurred many times. This chain joins TRBV11-2 and TRBJ2-7; TRBD1 might be the D (6 bases). Germline loops: CDR1 SGHAT, CDR2 FQNNGV. The CDR3 runs 14 residues. Trimming left V 3 bases short and J 0 bases short, with 9 bases between. The chain's CDR3 is CASSFVDSSYEQYF. DNA of the CDR3: TGTGCCAGCAGCTTTGTGGACAGCTCCTACGAGCAGTACTTC.

This clonotype occurred many times. The CDR3 loop is CSARDYTQTGELFF. The DNA of the CDR3 is TGCAGTGCCCGGGACTACACCCAAACCGGGGAGCTGTTTTTT. This rearrangement joins TRBV20-1 to TRBJ2-2; TRBD2 aligns across 7 bases. CDR1 and CDR2 from the germline V gene are DFQATT and SNEGSKA (reference sequence). V shed 6 bases, J shed 5 bases, and the junction held 9 bases outside the gene matches. The CDR3 consists of 14 residues.